This T cell receptor beta chain was identified in a study of tissue T cells after allogeneic stem cell transplantation. At the level of the study: Patients with graft-versus-host disease had grafts: four unmodified, three CD34-selected and T-cell-depleted. Whole-study results and caveats: TCR repertoires tracked anatomic similarity, regardless of disease or transplant status. Across patients, clones rarely overlapped, yet motif clusters were shared tissue-specifically.

Worth noting for this clone: Its specificity is not known.

This CDR3 is built from 17 residues. The V segment lost 5 bases and the J segment 5 bases; nucleotides outside the gene matches: 12. Germline assignment: CDR1 SGHVS and CDR2 FQNEAQ. Sequenced by immunoSEQ multiplex PCR; TCRdb stores in-frame clones only, minus some. The repertoire has around 24,000 clones, 91% of them found once; the top ten carry roughly 2%. Sample: blood, taken before transplantation. V and J are TRBV7-8 and TRBJ2-7; TRBD2 agrees at 13 bases. The receptor's source is a male donor aged 60 or older who later had graft-versus-host disease after an allogeneic stem cell transplant. The CDR3 coding sequence is TGTGCCAGCAGCCGGACCTTACTAGCGGGAGGGCCCGACGAGCAGTACTTC. Residues: CASSRTLLAGGPDEQYF.